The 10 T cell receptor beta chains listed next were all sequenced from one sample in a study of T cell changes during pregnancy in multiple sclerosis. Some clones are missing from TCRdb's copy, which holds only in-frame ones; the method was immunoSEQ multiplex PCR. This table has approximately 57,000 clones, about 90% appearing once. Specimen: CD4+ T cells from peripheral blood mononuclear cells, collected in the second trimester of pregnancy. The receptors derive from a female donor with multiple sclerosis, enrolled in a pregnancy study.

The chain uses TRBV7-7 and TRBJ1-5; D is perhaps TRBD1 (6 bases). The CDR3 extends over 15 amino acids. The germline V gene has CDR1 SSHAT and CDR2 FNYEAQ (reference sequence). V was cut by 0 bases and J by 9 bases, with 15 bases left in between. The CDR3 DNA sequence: TGTGCCAGCAGCTTAGCAGGGGGAGTAGGAAGGCCCCAGCATTTT. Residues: CASSLAGGVGRPQHF.

The CDR3 region is CASSVLAGAGTGELFF. The CDR3 nucleotides are TGTGCCAGCAGTGTACTAGCGGGAGCGGGCACCGGGGAGCTGTTTTTT. This chain connects TRBV6-4 to TRBJ2-2, with 11 bases that match TRBD2. The trim removed 4 bases at V and 4 bases at J, leaving 5 bases unmatched. From germline, CDR1 is MRHNA and CDR2 SNTAGT. CDR3 size: 16 residues.

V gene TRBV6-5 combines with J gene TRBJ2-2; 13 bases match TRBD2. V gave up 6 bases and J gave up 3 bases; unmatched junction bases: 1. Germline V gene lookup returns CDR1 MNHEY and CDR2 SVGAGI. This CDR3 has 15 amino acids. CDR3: CASRGTSGDTGELFF. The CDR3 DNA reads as TGTGCCAGCAGAGGGACTAGCGGGGACACCGGGGAGCTGTTTTTT.

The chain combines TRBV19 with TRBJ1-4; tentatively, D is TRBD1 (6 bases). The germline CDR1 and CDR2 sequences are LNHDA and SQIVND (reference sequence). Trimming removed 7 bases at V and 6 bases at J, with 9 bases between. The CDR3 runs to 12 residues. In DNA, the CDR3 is TGTGCCAGTAAGGGGGACGATGAAAAACTGTTTTTT. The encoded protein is CASKGDDEKLFF.

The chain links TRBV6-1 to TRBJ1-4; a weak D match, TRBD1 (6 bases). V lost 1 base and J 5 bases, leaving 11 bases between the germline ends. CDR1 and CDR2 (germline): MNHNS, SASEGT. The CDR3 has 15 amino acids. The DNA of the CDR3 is TGTGCCAGCAGTGAAGATTGGACAGTCAATGAAAAACTGTTTTTT. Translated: CASSEDWTVNEKLFF.

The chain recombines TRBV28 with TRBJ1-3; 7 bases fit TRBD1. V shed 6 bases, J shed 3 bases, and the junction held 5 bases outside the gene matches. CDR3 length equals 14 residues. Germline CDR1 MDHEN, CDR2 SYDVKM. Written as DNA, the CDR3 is TGTGCCAGCAGCCGACAGGGTTATGGAAACACCATATATTTT. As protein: CASSRQGYGNTIYF.

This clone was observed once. CDR3 DNA: TGTGCCAGCAGCCCCCACCCCCGGACAGGGGGTTTCTACAATGAGCAGTTCTTC. Amino acid sequence: CASSPHPRTGGFYNEQFF. This chain links TRBV7-9 with TRBJ2-1; TRBD1 matches 10 bases. The CDR3 runs to 18 residues. V lost 5 bases to trimming and J lost 3 bases; unmatched junction nucleotides: 13. Germline V gene lookup returns CDR1 SEHNR and CDR2 FQNEAQ (reference sequence).

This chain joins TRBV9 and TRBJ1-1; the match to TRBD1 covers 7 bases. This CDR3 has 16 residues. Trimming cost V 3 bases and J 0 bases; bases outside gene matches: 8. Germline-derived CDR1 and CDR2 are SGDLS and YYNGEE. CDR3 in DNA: TGTGCCAGCAGCGGAGGGGGCAGTTCCATGAACACTGAAGCTTTCTTT. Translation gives CASSGGGSSMNTEAFF. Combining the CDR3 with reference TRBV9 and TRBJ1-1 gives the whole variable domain DSGVTQTPKHLITATGQRVTLRCSPRSGDLSVYWYQQSLDQGLQFLIQYYNGEERAKGNILERFSAQQFPDLHSELNLSSLELGDSALYFCASSGGGSSMNTEAFFGQGTRLTVV.

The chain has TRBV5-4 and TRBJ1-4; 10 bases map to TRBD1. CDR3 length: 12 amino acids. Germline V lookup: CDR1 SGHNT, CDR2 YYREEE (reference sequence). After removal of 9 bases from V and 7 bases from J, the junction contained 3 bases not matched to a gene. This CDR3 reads CAMGQGFEKLFF. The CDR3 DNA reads TGTGCCATGGGACAGGGGTTTGAAAAACTGTTTTTT.

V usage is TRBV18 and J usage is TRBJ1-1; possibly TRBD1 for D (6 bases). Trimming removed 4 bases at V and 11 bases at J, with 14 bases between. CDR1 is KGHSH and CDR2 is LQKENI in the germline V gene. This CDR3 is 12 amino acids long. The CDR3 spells CASSLARGDAFF. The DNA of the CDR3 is TGTGCCAGCTCACTTGCCAGGGGAGACGCTTTCTTT.